A few counts support the clone carrying this T cell receptor (beta chain). What it recognizes is unknown. Study processing details: ImmunoSEQ output held junction-only sequences without quality scores, so filtering differed. Assay: immunoSEQ multiplex PCR; the TCRdb copy retains only in-frame clones and omits some. That table gives V, J and clone size, and the DNA gave D and trimming. The table lists over 2 million clones, around 95% of them singletons, with around 0.13% in the top ten. This sample is part of a study of shared clonotypes between healthy human individuals. Study-level results: In having few donors, the study represented limited genetic and exposure-history diversity.

This CDR3 region has 14 residues. Germline lookup yields CDR1 SGHRS and CDR2 YFSETQ. The ends were cut back, 2 bases at V and 9 bases at J, with 12 bases in the middle. Each of the donors was a healthy adult who was HIV-negative and had not had a recent acute infection or vaccination. The sample comprised naive CD4+ T cells sorted from blood. The sample's subset: CD45RA+ positively selected. The TCR was taken from a man younger than 35 in good health. The chain has TRBV5-1 and TRBJ1-6; D not certain. The CDR3, as DNA: TGCGCCAGCAGCTTCAGTGAGGTGGGTTCACCCCTCCACTTT. Protein sequence: CASSFSEVGSPLHF.